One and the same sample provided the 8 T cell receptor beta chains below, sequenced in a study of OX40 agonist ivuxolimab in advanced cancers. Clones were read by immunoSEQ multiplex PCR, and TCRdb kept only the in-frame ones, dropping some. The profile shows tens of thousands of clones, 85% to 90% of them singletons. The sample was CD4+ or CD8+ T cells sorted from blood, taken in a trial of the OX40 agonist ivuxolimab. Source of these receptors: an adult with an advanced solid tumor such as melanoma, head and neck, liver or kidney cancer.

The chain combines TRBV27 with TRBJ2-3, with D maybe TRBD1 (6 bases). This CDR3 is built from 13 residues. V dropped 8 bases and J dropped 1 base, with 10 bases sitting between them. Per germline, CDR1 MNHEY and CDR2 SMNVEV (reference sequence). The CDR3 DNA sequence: TGTGCCAGCCACAGGGTCGGCACAGATACGCAGTATTTT. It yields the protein CASHRVGTDTQYF.

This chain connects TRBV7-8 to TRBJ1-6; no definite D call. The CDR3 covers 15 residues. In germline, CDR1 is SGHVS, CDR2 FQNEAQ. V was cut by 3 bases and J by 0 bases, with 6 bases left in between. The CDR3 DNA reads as TGTGCCAGCAGCTTCCCGAGCTCCTATAATTCACCCCTCCACTTT. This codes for CASSFPSSYNSPLHF. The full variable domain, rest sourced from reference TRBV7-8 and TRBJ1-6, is GAGVSQSPRYKVAKRGQDVALRCDPISGHVSLFWYQQALGQGPEFLTYFQNEAQLDKSGLPSDRFFAERPEGSVSTLKIQRTQQEDSAVYLCASSFPSSYNSPLHFGNGTRLTVT.

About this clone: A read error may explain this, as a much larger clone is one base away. CDR3: CASSQDLEGIYGYAF. CDR3 nucleotides: TGTGCCAGCAGCCAAGATCTGGAAGGGATCTATGGCTACGCCTTC. V is TRBV4-2 and J is TRBJ1-2; D gene uncertain. Looked up from germline, CDR1 is LGHNA and CDR2 is YNFKEQ. The CDR3 loop spans 15 amino acids.

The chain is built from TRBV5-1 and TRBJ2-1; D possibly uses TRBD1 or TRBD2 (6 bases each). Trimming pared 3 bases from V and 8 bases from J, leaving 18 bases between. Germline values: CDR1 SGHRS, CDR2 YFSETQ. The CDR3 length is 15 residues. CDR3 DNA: TGCGCCAGCAGCTACAGGGACTCCCAAAGGGATGAGCAGTTCTTC. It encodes CASSYRDSQRDEQFF. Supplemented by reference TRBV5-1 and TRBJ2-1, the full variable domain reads KAGVTQTPRYLIKTRGQQVTLSCSPISGHRSVSWYQQTPGQGLQFLFEYFSETQRNKGNFPGRFSGRQFSNSRSEMNVSTLELGDSALYLCASSYRDSQRDEQFFGPGTRLTVL.

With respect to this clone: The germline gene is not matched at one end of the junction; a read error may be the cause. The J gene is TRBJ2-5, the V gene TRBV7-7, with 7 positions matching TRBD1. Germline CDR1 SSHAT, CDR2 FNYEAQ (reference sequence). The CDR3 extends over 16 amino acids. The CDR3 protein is CASSKSTGLNQETQYF. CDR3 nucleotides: TGTGCTAGCAGCAAGTCGACAGGGCTCAACCAAGAGACCCAGTACTTC.

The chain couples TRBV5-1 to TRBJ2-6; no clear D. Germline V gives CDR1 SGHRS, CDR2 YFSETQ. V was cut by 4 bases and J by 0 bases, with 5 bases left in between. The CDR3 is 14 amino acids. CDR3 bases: TGCGCCAGCAGCGGCTCCTCTGGGGCCAACGTCCTGACTTTC. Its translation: CASSGSSGANVLTF.

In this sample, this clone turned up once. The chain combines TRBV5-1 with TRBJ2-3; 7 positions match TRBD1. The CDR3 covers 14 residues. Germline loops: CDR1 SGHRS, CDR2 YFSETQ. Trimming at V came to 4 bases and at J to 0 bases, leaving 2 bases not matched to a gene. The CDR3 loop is CASSVGQSTDTQYF. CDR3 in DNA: TGCGCCAGCAGCGTGGGACAGAGCACAGATACGCAGTATTTT.

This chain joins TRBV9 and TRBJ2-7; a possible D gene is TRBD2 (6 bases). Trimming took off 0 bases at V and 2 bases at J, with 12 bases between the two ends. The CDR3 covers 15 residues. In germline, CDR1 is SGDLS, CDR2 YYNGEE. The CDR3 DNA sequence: TGTGCCAGCAGCGTAGAGGTGGGAGGCCCCTACGAGCAGTACTTC. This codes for CASSVEVGGPYEQYF.